The 19 T cell receptor beta chains below all came from one sample that was sequenced in a study of T-cell reconstitution after alpha-beta-depleted transplantation in children. Unique molecular identifiers featured in how the TCRbeta library was prepared. TCRdb redid the calling of the PCR reads with MiXCR, one entry per CDR3 protein. The table records just over 950,000 distinct CDR3 sequences, under 30% of them present only once. Specimen: PBMCs, mostly from graft donor cells, collected 360 days after TCRalphabeta/CD19-depleted stem cell transplant. These receptors all come from a boy less than two years old who had a stem cell transplant for SCID, so the T cells may come from the graft donor.

This chain joins TRBV4-2 and TRBJ2-7; D is perhaps TRBD1 or TRBD2 (5 bases each). V lost 8 bases, J lost 2 bases, and 16 bases lay in between. Per germline, CDR1 LGHNA and CDR2 YNFKEQ. The CDR3 runs 14 residues. CDR3 nucleotides: TGTGCCAGCGGCCCGGGGCTACCAGCCTACGAGCAGTACTTC. This gives the protein CASGPGLPAYEQYF.

This clonotype was seen only a few times. V and J are TRBV5-1 and TRBJ1-5; a possible D gene is TRBD1 (6 bases). Per the germline V gene, CDR1 is SGHRS and CDR2 is YFSETQ. The V end was cut by 3 bases, the J end by 7 bases, with 14 bases between. This CDR3 spans 14 amino acids. The CDR3 DNA sequence: TGCGCCAGCAGCTGGTGGGGGGGCGAACAGCCCCAGCATTTT. Amino acid sequence: CASSWWGGEQPQHF.

The rearrangement joins TRBV12-3 or TRBV12-4 to TRBJ1-2; perhaps TRBD1 as D (5 bases). Trimming stripped 1 base from V and 7 bases from J, with 16 bases between. The CDR3 spans 15 residues. The CDR3 protein is CASSLGSGSRTGYTF. The CDR3 DNA is TGTGCCAGCAGTTTAGGTTCAGGGAGTCGTACTGGCTACACCTTC.

This clonotype was counted only a few times. V is TRBV5-1 and J is TRBJ1-2; D is unclear. Deletions cut 1 base from V and 2 bases from J, with 6 bases between. CDR1 is SGHRS, CDR2 YFSETQ, per germline. CDR3 size: 13 residues. The CDR3 protein is CASSLWENYGYTF. CDR3 DNA sequence: TGCGCCAGCAGCTTGTGGGAGAACTATGGCTACACCTTC.

The rearrangement joins TRBV4-2 to TRBJ2-7; 9 nucleotides align to TRBD2. The CDR3 is made up of 14 amino acids. After removal of 2 bases from V and 5 bases from J, the junction contained 4 bases not matched to a gene. The germline CDR1 and CDR2 sequences are LGHNA and YNFKEQ. The CDR3 is CASSQPGLAHEQYF. The CDR3 coding sequence is TGTGCCAGCAGCCAACCCGGACTAGCGCACGAGCAGTACTTC.

This clonotype was recorded a few times. The chain couples TRBV15 to TRBJ2-7, with 8 bases identical to TRBD2. Germline V lookup: CDR1 LNHNV, CDR2 YYDKDF (reference sequence). V lost 0 bases and J lost 7; bases outside the gene matches: 8. CDR3 length: 15 amino acids. CDR3 sequence: CATSRESAGGREQYF. The CDR3 coding sequence is TGTGCCACCAGCAGAGAATCCGCGGGGGGCCGAGAGCAGTACTTC.

The V gene is TRBV20-1, the J gene TRBJ2-2; the match to TRBD2 covers 14 bases. J gave up 5 bases and V 6 bases, and 5 bases lay outside the gene matches. Germline V gene sequence: CDR1 DFQATT, CDR2 SNEGSKA (reference sequence). The CDR3 has 15 amino acids. CDR3 residues: CSAGTSGGPTGELFF. In DNA, the CDR3 is TGCAGTGCGGGGACTAGCGGGGGACCGACCGGGGAGCTGTTTTTT.

The V and J genes are TRBV20-1 and TRBJ1-1, with 8 nucleotides matching TRBD1. Losses at the gene ends were 5 bases for V and 5 bases for J; bases not matched to a gene: 10. Germline V gene data show CDR1 as DFQATT and CDR2 as SNEGSKA (reference sequence). The CDR3 is 14 residues long. CDR3 in DNA: TGCAGTGCTGAAGGACAGGGTGGGTCGACTGAAGCTTTCTTT. Its translation is CSAEGQGGSTEAFF.

This clonotype was detected only a few times. The chain links TRBV29-1 to TRBJ2-2; TRBD1 is a possible D gene (6 bases). This CDR3 is built from 14 residues. With 6 bases removed from V and 1 base from J, the gap between germline ends came to 12 bases. Germline-derived CDR1 and CDR2 are SQVTM and ANQGSEA. The CDR3 is CSVAGTLNTGELFF. The DNA for the CDR3 is TGCAGCGTAGCCGGGACACTGAACACCGGGGAGCTGTTTTTT.

This clonotype was seen ten or more times. This chain joins TRBV12-3 or TRBV12-4 and TRBJ2-7; tentatively, D is TRBD2 (5 bases). This CDR3 comprises 12 residues. Trimming pared 6 bases from V and 3 bases from J, leaving 9 bases between. The CDR3 DNA is TGTGCCAGCAGCATCGGGGTCTACGAGCAGTACTTC. This sequence encodes CASSIGVYEQYF.

V is TRBV9 and J is TRBJ2-7; 7 nucleotides match TRBD1. The trim removed 3 bases at V and 7 bases at J, leaving 13 bases unmatched. Germline V gene sequence: CDR1 SGDLS, CDR2 YYNGEE. The CDR3 length is 15 residues. CDR3 sequence reads: CASSAGTADWGEQYF. CDR3 bases: TGTGCCAGCAGCGCGGGGACAGCTGATTGGGGTGAGCAGTACTTC.

This clonotype was observed a few times. The chain recombines TRBV5-1 with TRBJ2-3; D remains unclear. The CDR3 has 13 residues. The germline V gene encodes CDR1 SGHRS and CDR2 YFSETQ. Between the trimmed V and J ends, which lost 2 bases and 0 bases, there was a span of 4 bases. In nucleotides, the CDR3 is TGCGCCAGCAGCTTTCAGAGCACAGATACGCAGTATTTT. Its translation is CASSFQSTDTQYF.

The chain has TRBV9 and TRBJ2-7; maybe TRBD2 (6 bases). The CDR3 sequence is 13 residues long. The V gene's germline CDR1 is SGDLS and CDR2 YYNGEE. The V end was cut by 7 bases, the J end by 7 bases, with 18 bases between. This CDR3 reads CASGGNKRKEQYF. DNA of the CDR3: TGTGCCAGCGGAGGGAATAAGAGGAAGGAGCAGTACTTC.

This sequence joins TRBV10-3 and TRBJ2-7; D ambiguous. This CDR3 region has 13 residues. V lost 0 bases and J lost 3, with 6 bases in between. Germline V gene lookup returns CDR1 ENHRY and CDR2 SYGVKD. The CDR3 DNA reads as TGTGCCATCAGTGAGTCGCGGAACTACGAGCAGTACTTC. It specifies CAISESRNYEQYF.

The chain is built from TRBV5-6 and TRBJ2-7; 9 bases line up with TRBD1. This CDR3 contains 17 residues. Unmatched junction bases numbered 14, after V lost 3 bases and J lost 4 bases. Looked up from germline, CDR1 is SGHDT and CDR2 is YYEEEE. Here the CDR3 DNA reads TGTGCCAGCAGCTCCACCTTTCCGGACAGGGGCCTTTACGAGCAGTACTTC. The encoded protein is CASSSTFPDRGLYEQYF.

This clonotype was counted a few times. The rearrangement uses TRBV4-2 and TRBJ2-5; D perhaps matches TRBD1 (7 bases). CDR1 and CDR2 (germline): LGHNA, YNFKEQ. Trimming took 3 bases from V and 8 from J, leaving 25 bases between them. This CDR3 spans 17 amino acids. The CDR3 region has the DNA TGTGCCAGCAGCCAGTTATGGGCCCCGTGGAGGGGGCGTACCCAGTACTTC. Protein product: CASSQLWAPWRGRTQYF.

This clonotype appeared a few times. The V gene is TRBV7-8, the J gene TRBJ2-2, with D unclear. There are 16 residues in the CDR3. Germline CDR1 reads SGHVS; CDR2 reads FQNEAQ. The V and J ends lost 2 bases and 4 bases respectively, with 14 bases between them. DNA of the CDR3: TGTGCCAGCAGCTTACGGTCGAGGCCCTCCACCGGGGAGCTGTTTTTT. Its translation: CASSLRSRPSTGELFF.

This clonotype appeared a few times. V usage is TRBV6-5 and J usage is TRBJ1-6; D unclear. The V end lost 4 bases, the J end lost 9 bases, and 13 bases lay between the germline ends. The CDR3 is 14 residues long. Germline V CDR1 and CDR2: MNHEY, SVGAGI. CDR3 loop: CASSWAYRGSPLHF. DNA for the CDR3: TGTGCCAGCAGTTGGGCCTATCGGGGTTCACCCCTCCACTTT.

This clonotype was observed many times. An end of the junction differs from the germline gene, which may be a read error. The chain has TRBV5-1 and TRBJ2-3; D uncertain. Germline V gene lookup returns CDR1 SGHRS and CDR2 YFSETQ. This CDR3 region has 12 residues. The CDR3 DNA sequence: TGTGCCAGCAGCTTAGGCGAGGATACGCAGTATTTT. This sequence encodes CASSLGEDTQYF. The full variable domain, completed using reference TRBV5-1 and TRBJ2-3, is KAGVTQTPRYLIKTRGQQVTLSCSPISGHRSVSWYQQTPGQGLQFLFEYFSETQRNKGNFPGRFSGRQFSNSRSEMNVSTLELGDSALYLCASSLGEDTQYFGPGTRLTVL.